This is a list of T cell receptor beta chains from one sample in a study of OX40 agonist ivuxolimab in advanced cancers. Here immunoSEQ multiplex PCR was the method, and the copy in TCRdb shows in-frame clones only, minus some. There are 40,000 to 50,000 clones in the sample; 70% to 90% occur only once, and 40% to 50% lies in the top ten. This material consisted of CD4+ or CD8+ T cells sorted from blood, taken in a trial of the OX40 agonist ivuxolimab. The source is an adult with an advanced solid tumor such as melanoma, head and neck, liver or kidney cancer. CDR3s include the opening cysteine and the closing phenylalanine or tryptophan. The order of the fields is D gene, J gene, CDR3 length, V gene, clone size, CDR3 DNA, CDR3 protein. A D gene is named only where the DNA matches it firmly. Only part of the rows carry a size: once, few, many, or a class if the clone is expanded.

-,TRBJ1-5,15,TRBV27,-,TGTGCCAGCAGTTTAGGCCGGGACCTCAATCAGCCCCAGCATTTT,CASSLGRDLNQPQHF
-,TRBJ1-6,15,TRBV13,few,TGTGCCAGCAGCGCGAGGAACTCCTATAATTCACCCCTCCACTTT,CASSARNSYNSPLHF
-,TRBJ1-4,14,TRBV6-5,-,TGTGCCAGCAGTTACTTGGGGGTGGAGGAAAAACTGTTTTTT,CASSYLGVEEKLFF
TRBD1,TRBJ1-3,15,TRBV5-5,-,TGTGCCAGCAGCTTACCCAGACAGGGGCGAAACACCATATATTTT,CASSLPRQGRNTIYF
TRBD1,TRBJ1-4,14,TRBV27,-,TGTGCCAGCAGCGTCGGACAGGGAGGTGAAAAACTGTTTTTT,CASSVGQGGEKLFF
-,TRBJ1-3,14,TRBV4-3,once,TGCGCCAGCAGCGACAGGCTCTCTGGAAACACCATATATTTT,CASSDRLSGNTIYF
TRBD1,TRBJ1-1,13,TRBV30,few,TGTGCCTGGAGCGATACAGGGGTTACTGAAGCTTTCTTT,CAWSDTGVTEAFF
TRBD1,TRBJ2-7,16,TRBV11-2,-,TGTGCCAGCAGCACCTTGACAGGGTTTAGTTCCTACGAGCAGTACTTC,CASSTLTGFSSYEQYF
-,TRBJ1-1,15,TRBV7-2,-,TGTGCCAGCAGCCCCATCCGGGGGGATTTCACTGAAGCTTTCTTT,CASSPIRGDFTEAFF
-,TRBJ2-2,15,TRBV27,-,TGTGCCAGCAGTTTGGGGGCCTTGAACACCGGGGAGCTGTTTTTT,CASSLGALNTGELFF
TRBD1,TRBJ1-2,12,TRBV27,-,TGTGCCAGCGGAACAGGGGGCTATGGCTACACCTTC,CASGTGGYGYTF
-,TRBJ2-1,12,TRBV7-9,-,TGTGCCAGCAGCTTAACTCCCGATGAGCAGTTCTTC,CASSLTPDEQFF
TRBD2,TRBJ2-3,16,TRBV7-9,-,TGTGCCAGCAGCTTAGCCTCCGGGGGGGCTTACGATACGCAGTATTTT,CASSLASGGAYDTQYF
-,TRBJ1-6,12,TRBV10-3,-,TGTGCCATCAGTGGGGCCAATTCACCCCTCCACTTT,CAISGANSPLHF
-,TRBJ2-3,15,TRBV27,-,TGTGCCAGCAGTTTATCGGGGGGGGCCTCTAATACGCAGTATTTT,CASSLSGGASNTQYF
-,TRBJ1-1,14,TRBV27,-,TGTGCCAGCAGTTTAGCGGGAATGAACACTGAAGCTTTCTTT,CASSLAGMNTEAFF
-,TRBJ2-3,14,TRBV9,-,TGTGCCAGCAAAGGGGGGGCGAGCACAGATACGCAGTATTTT,CASKGGASTDTQYF
-,TRBJ2-2,11,TRBV6-5,-,TGTGCCACCAGGGAGGCCGGGGAGCTGTTTTTT,CATREAGELFF
-,TRBJ2-7,13,TRBV10-3,-,TGTGCCATCAGTGGCGACGGGGGCTACGAGCAGTACTTC,CAISGDGGYEQYF
-,TRBJ2-7,13,TRBV7-9,few,TGTGCCAGCAGCTTAGAGGTACCCTACGAGCAGTACTTC,CASSLEVPYEQYF
-,TRBJ2-5,14,TRBV19,once,TGTGCCAGTAGTATTACAGGGCTCCAAGAGACCCAGTACTTC,CASSITGLQETQYF
-,TRBJ1-2,11,TRBV29-1,-,TGCAGCGTTGAGGCCAGGGATGGCTACACCTTC,CSVEARDGYTF
-,TRBJ2-2,15,TRBV6-5,-,TGTGCCAGCGCAGGGGCAGGGCCGAACACCGGGGAGCTGTTTTTT,CASAGAGPNTGELFF
-,TRBJ2-2,16,TRBV4-3,-,TGCGCCAGCAGCCAAGTTAACAGGGACGACACCGGGGAGCTGTTTTTT,CASSQVNRDDTGELFF
-,TRBJ2-7,15,TRBV6-5,-,TGTGCCAGCAGTTACTCGACGGGACCCGGCTACGAGCAGTACTTC,CASSYSTGPGYEQYF
TRBD1,TRBJ2-1,14,TRBV14,-,TGTGCCAGCAGCCGAGGACAGGGGGGTAATGAGCAGTTCTTC,CASSRGQGGNEQFF
-,TRBJ2-7,13,TRBV9,-,TGTGCCAGCAGCCCCCCAGCCTCCTACGAGCAGTACTTC,CASSPPASYEQYF
-,TRBJ2-5,15,TRBV9,-,TGTGCCAGCAGCGTAGGGGGCGCATCTCAAGAGACCCAGTACTTC,CASSVGGASQETQYF
TRBD2,TRBJ2-7,16,TRBV7-9,-,TGTGCCAGCGAGGGGCTAGCGGGGACACGATCCTACGAGCAGTACTTC,CASEGLAGTRSYEQYF
TRBD1,TRBJ2-1,15,TRBV27,-,TGTGCCAGCAGTTTAACCGGGACAGGGTTTAATGAGCAGTTCTTC,CASSLTGTGFNEQFF
-,TRBJ1-6,17,TRBV2,once,TGTGCCAGCAGCAACGGAAACAGGCAAAACTATAATTCACCCCTCCACTTT,CASSNGNRQNYNSPLHF
TRBD1,TRBJ1-2,15,TRBV6-1,-,TGTGCCAGCAGTGAGGGGACAGGGGTCTTCTATGGCTACACCTTC,CASSEGTGVFYGYTF
TRBD2,TRBJ2-3,15,TRBV7-3,-,TGTGCCAGCAGCTTAAAAGCGGGGGGCCGAGATACGCAGTATTTT,CASSLKAGGRDTQYF
TRBD2,TRBJ2-7,14,TRBV4-2,-,TGTGCCAGCAGCCACGGGGGGGCCGGGGACGAGCAGTACTTC,CASSHGGAGDEQYF
-,TRBJ2-2,15,TRBV7-9,-,TGTGCCAGCAGCTGGGTACAGGCGGGAACCGGGGAGCTGTTTTTT,CASSWVQAGTGELFF
-,TRBJ2-7,16,TRBV5-6,-,TGTGCCAGCAGCTCGGGCGCGGGTTATCCCCCCTACGAGCAGTACTTC,CASSSGAGYPPYEQYF
-,TRBJ2-6,18,TRBV11-2,-,TGTGCCAGCAGCTTAATAGGGAAGGGCCCCTCTGGGGCCAACGTCCTGACTTTC,CASSLIGKGPSGANVLTF